Listed below are T cell receptor beta chains from one sample, sequenced in a study of T cells after yellow fever vaccination. TCRdb itself ran the 5' RACE reads through MiXCR, one entry per CDR3 protein. Here the sample spans about 330,000 distinct CDR3 sequences, over 4% being singletons. Sequenced here: PBMCs, sampled 5 days after the yellow fever booster vaccination. These receptors all stem from a man aged 18 to 35 who received the YFV17D yellow fever vaccine. Each CDR3 is given with its conserved first and last residue. The D gene is left open where the match is weak. Size tells how often a clone was seen (once, few, many) or the class of an expanded clone, and some rows leave it out.

NA,TRBV25-1,15,few,TRBJ2-3,TGTGCCAGCAGTGAAACGGCAGGGGTAGGAGATACGCAGTATTTT,CASSETAGVGDTQYF
NA,TRBV18,12,many,TRBJ2-3,TGTGCCAGCAGCCCCCGCACAGATACGCAGTATTTT,CASSPRTDTQYF
NA,TRBV4-3,14,NA,TRBJ1-2,TGCGCCAGCAGCCAAAGTACAGGAAACTATGGCTACACCTTC,CASSQSTGNYGYTF
NA,TRBV20-1,14,many,TRBJ2-2,TGCAGTGCTAGAGCCGGGACCCTAGTTGGGGAGCTGTTTTTT,CSARAGTLVGELFF
NA,TRBV5-1,14,many,TRBJ1-1,TGCGCCAGCAGCTTGCTGGGGGCGATCACTGAAGCTTTCTTT,CASSLLGAITEAFF
NA,TRBV27,14,few,TRBJ2-2,TGTGCCAGCAGCACAGGGTATCTGGGCGGGGAGCTGTTTTTT,CASSTGYLGGELFF
TRBD1,TRBV5-1,15,many,TRBJ1-1,TGCGCCAGCAGCTACTCGGGACAGATGAACACTGAAGCTTTCTTT,CASSYSGQMNTEAFF
NA,TRBV9,14,many,TRBJ2-2,TGTGCCAGCAGCGTATCAGGGAACACCGGGGAGCTGTTTTTT,CASSVSGNTGELFF
TRBD2,TRBV20-1,17,many,TRBJ2-3,TGCAGTGCTCCCTGGGTAGCGGGGGGGGCACGCACAGATACGCAGTATTTT,CSAPWVAGGARTDTQYF
TRBD1,TRBV20-1,17,NA,TRBJ2-1,TGCAGTGCTAGACCGACAGGGTGGTTGAACTCCTACAATGAGCAGTTCTTC,CSARPTGWLNSYNEQFF
NA,TRBV5-1,13,NA,TRBJ1-4,TGCGCCAGCAGCTTGAAGAGGGATGAAAAACTGTTTTTT,CASSLKRDEKLFF
NA,TRBV19,13,NA,TRBJ2-4,TGTGCCAGTAGTACCCGGAGAGGGGACATTCAGTACTTC,CASSTRRGDIQYF
NA,TRBV29-1,12,many,TRBJ1-1,TGCAGCGTTGGGCGGGGGGACACTGAAGCTTTCTTT,CSVGRGDTEAFF
NA,TRBV20-1,10,NA,TRBJ1-5,TGCAGCGGGGGGGGTCAGCCCCAGCATTTT,CSGGGQPQHF
TRBD1,TRBV9,15,many,TRBJ2-2,TGTGCCAGCAGCCCCGGGACAGGCGTCACCGGGGAGCTGTTTTTT,CASSPGTGVTGELFF
NA,TRBV27,15,few,TRBJ1-1,TGTGCCAGCAGTTTCTCGGGGGTCGTGAACACTGAAGCTTTCTTT,CASSFSGVVNTEAFF
NA,TRBV5-1,13,many,TRBJ1-1,TGCGCCAGCGACTTGACAGGGAACACTGAAGCTTTCTTT,CASDLTGNTEAFF
NA,TRBV2,13,many,TRBJ1-5,TGTGCCAGCAAAAGGGGCGGGAGTCAGCCCCAGCATTTT,CASKRGGSQPQHF
NA,TRBV5-1,15,many,TRBJ2-1,TGCGCCAGCAGCCCACCGACTAGAGCTGGGAATGAGCAGTTCTTC,CASSPPTRAGNEQFF
NA,TRBV30,13,NA,TRBJ1-1,TGTGCCTGGACTTACTCGGGCGGGACTGAAGCTTTCTTT,CAWTYSGGTEAFF
TRBD2,TRBV20-1,13,NA,TRBJ2-5,TGCAGTGCCCCAGGACTAGGTCAAGAGACCCAGTACTTC,CSAPGLGQETQYF
TRBD1,TRBV10-3,17,many,TRBJ1-3,TGTGCCATCAGACCGGGACAGGGGGTCCCGGGAGGAAACACCATATATTTT,CAIRPGQGVPGGNTIYF
TRBD2,TRBV2,15,few,TRBJ2-2,TGTGCCAGCAGAGGGACTAGCGAGAACACCGGGGAGCTGTTTTTT,CASRGTSENTGELFF
NA,TRBV28,15,NA,TRBJ2-3,TGTGCCAGCAGCCTATTTGGATCTGGCACAGATACGCAGTATTTT,CASSLFGSGTDTQYF
NA,TRBV6-5,16,few,TRBJ1-2,TGTGCCAGCAGTGCGCTTGGGGGCAGGCTAAGATATGGCTACACCTTC,CASSALGGRLRYGYTF
NA,TRBV6-5,14,many,TRBJ1-5,TGTGCCAGCAGGCCCGGGACGGTCAATCAGCCCCAGCATTTT,CASRPGTVNQPQHF
NA,TRBV14,14,many,TRBJ1-3,TGTGCCAGCAGCCAAGGGTCTGCGACCGCGATCATATATTTT,CASSQGSATAIIYF
TRBD1,TRBV5-1,14,few,TRBJ1-2,TGCGCCAGTGCGACAGGGGAGGTGGACTATGGCTACACCTTC,CASATGEVDYGYTF
TRBD1,TRBV10-3,16,few,TRBJ1-3,TGTGCCATCAGCTTGAGACAGGGGAACTCTGGAAACACCATATATTTT,CAISLRQGNSGNTIYF
TRBD1,TRBV9,16,NA,TRBJ2-5,TGTGCCAGCAGCGAGGGGGGACAGGGGCTGGGAGAGACCCAGTACTTC,CASSEGGQGLGETQYF
NA,TRBV6-6,15,NA,TRBJ1-3,TGTGCCAGCAGTTACCCCACATTCTCTGGAAACACCATATATTTT,CASSYPTFSGNTIYF
NA,TRBV20-1,12,NA,TRBJ2-1,TGCAGTGCTAGAATAGAGGTCAATGAGCAGTTCTTC,CSARIEVNEQFF
TRBD1,TRBV6-2/TRBV6-3,13,few,TRBJ1-6,TGTGCCAGCAACCCAGGGGGCTTGTCACCCCTCCACTTT,CASNPGGLSPLHF
NA,TRBV7-7,15,few,TRBJ1-3,TGTGCTAGCAGCTTAGTTCCGGGGGGCGGAAACACCATATATTTT,CASSLVPGGGNTIYF
NA,TRBV10-2,15,few,TRBJ1-6,TGCGCCAGCAGTGACGGCGGACGGGCGAATTCACCCCTCCACTTT,CASSDGGRANSPLHF
NA,TRBV2,12,NA,TRBJ2-7,TGTGCCAGCAGGGGGGTCTCCTACGAGCAGTACTTC,CASRGVSYEQYF
NA,TRBV7-9,15,NA,TRBJ1-5,TGTGCCAGCAGCCCAGGAGGATTTAGCAATCAGCCCCAGCATTTT,CASSPGGFSNQPQHF